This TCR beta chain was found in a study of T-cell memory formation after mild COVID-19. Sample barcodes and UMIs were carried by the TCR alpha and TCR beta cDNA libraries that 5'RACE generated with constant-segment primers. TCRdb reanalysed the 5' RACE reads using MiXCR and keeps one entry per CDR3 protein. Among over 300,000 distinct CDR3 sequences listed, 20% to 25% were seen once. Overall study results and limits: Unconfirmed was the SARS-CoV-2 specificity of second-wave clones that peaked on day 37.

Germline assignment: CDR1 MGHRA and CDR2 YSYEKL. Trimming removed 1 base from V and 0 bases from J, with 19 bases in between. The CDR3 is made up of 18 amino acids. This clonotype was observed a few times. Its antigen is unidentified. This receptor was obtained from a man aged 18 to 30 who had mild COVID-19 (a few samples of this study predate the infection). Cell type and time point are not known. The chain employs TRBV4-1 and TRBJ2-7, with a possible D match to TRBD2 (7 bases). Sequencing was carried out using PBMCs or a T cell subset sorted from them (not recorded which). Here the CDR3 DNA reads TGCGCCAGCAGCCAAGTACCGCCTGGCGGGGGCTACTCCTACGAGCAGTACTTC. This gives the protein CASSQVPPGGGYSYEQYF.